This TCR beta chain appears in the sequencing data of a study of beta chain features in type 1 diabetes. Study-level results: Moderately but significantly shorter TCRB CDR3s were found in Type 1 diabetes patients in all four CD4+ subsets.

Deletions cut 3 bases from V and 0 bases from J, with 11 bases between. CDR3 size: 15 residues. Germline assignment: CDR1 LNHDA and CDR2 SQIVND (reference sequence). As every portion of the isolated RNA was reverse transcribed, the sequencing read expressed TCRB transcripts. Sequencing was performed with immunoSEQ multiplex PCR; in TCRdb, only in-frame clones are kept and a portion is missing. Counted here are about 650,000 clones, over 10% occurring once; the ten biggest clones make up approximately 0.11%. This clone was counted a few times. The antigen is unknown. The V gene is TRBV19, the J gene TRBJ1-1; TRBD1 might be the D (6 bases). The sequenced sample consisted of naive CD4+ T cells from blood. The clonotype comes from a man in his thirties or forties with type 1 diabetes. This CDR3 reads CASSIWTAMNTEAFF. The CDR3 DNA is TGTGCCAGTAGTATTTGGACAGCCATGAACACTGAAGCTTTCTTT.